This entry features one T cell receptor beta chain sequence. Its antigen is unknown. The sample belongs to a study of shared clonotypes between healthy human individuals. Study-level information: Every donor yielded three CD4 naive, three CD4 memory, two CD8 naive and one CD8 memory plate.

The naive CD8 subset, CD45RO-negative cells positively selected for CCR7, excluded terminally differentiated effector memory CD45RA+ cells. Measured with immunoSEQ multiplex PCR; TCRdb has only the in-frame clones, and not every one. The table has roughly 570,000 clones, about 98% seen once. The length of the CDR3 is 16 residues. Germline V CDR1 and CDR2: MGHRA, YSYEKL. J gave up 0 bases and V 3 bases, and 7 bases lay outside the gene matches. Study results and limitations: Estimated richness values were generally larger in naive subsets than in memory subsets. Non-shared clonotypes were found to have lower generation probabilities than the clonotypes that were shared by all four of the sorted-subset donors.

The sequenced sample was naive CD8+ T cells sorted from blood. This receptor was identified in a man aged 25 to 40 in good health. The genes are TRBV4-1 and TRBJ2-7; 8 bases fit TRBD1. CDR3 sequence reads: CASSHTPTGASYEQYF. CDR3 sequence (DNA): TGCGCCAGCAGCCACACTCCGACAGGGGCCTCCTACGAGCAGTACTTC.